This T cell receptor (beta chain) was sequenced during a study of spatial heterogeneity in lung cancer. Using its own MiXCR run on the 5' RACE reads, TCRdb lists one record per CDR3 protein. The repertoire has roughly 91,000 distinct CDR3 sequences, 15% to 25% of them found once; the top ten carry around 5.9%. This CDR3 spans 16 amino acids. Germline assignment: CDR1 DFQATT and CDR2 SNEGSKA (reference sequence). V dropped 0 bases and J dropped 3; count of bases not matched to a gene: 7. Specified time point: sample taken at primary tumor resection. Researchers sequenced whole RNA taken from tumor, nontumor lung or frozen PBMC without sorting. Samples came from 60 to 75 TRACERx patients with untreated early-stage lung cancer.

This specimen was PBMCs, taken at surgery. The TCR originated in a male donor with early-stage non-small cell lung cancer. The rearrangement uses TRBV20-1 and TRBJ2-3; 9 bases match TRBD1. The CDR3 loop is CSARDQRDRVTDTQYF. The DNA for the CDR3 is TGCAGTGCTAGAGATCAGCGGGACAGGGTAACAGATACGCAGTATTTT.